The sequence of this T cell receptor beta chain was determined in a study of early T cells in non-severe SARS-CoV-2 infection. In the library, individual cDNA molecules carried attached unique molecular identifiers. TCRdb itself ran the 5' RACE reads through MiXCR, one entry per CDR3 protein. The sample records tens of thousands of distinct CDR3 sequences, just under 9% being singletons. The length of the CDR3 is 15 residues. Trimming stripped 1 base from V and 2 bases from J, with 10 bases between. Germline lookup yields CDR1 MNHNS and CDR2 SASEGT. This clonotype was detected ten times or more. The chain links TRBV6-1 to TRBJ2-3; D gene uncertain. The sequence came from an adult who was a healthcare worker with PCR-confirmed SARS-CoV-2 infection or an uninfected control (not recorded which). The specimen was whole blood. In nucleotides, the CDR3 is TGTGCCAGCAGTGAAGAGGTGTACGCCACAGATACGCAGTATTTT. As protein: CASSEEVYATDTQYF.